Following are 22 T cell receptor beta chains from one sample sequenced in a study of cytomegalovirus exposure and HLA in healthy donors. 60 Vbeta and 13 Jbeta primers were used in PCR. The data were produced by immunoSEQ multiplex PCR, yet TCRdb's version contains in-frame clones alone and is incomplete. The clone table shows about 170,000 clones, with the ten largest holding roughly 0.83%. Sequencing was performed on PBMCs. These receptors all come from a woman aged 18-29 years in good health and CMV-seropositive.

This chain connects TRBV5-6 to TRBJ2-7; 9 nucleotides align to TRBD2. After removal of 4 bases from V and 2 bases from J, the junction contained 7 bases not matched to a gene. Germline V CDR1 and CDR2: SGHDT, YYEEEE. The CDR3 spans 15 residues. As DNA, the CDR3 is TGTGCCAGCAGCAGGATTGGCGGGAGGGCCTACGAGCAGTACTTC. It specifies CASSRIGGRAYEQYF.

This rearrangement joins TRBV4-1 to TRBJ2-3; D remains unclear. This CDR3 has 14 amino acids. V was pared by 6 bases and J by 4 bases, with 14 bases between. Germline lookup yields CDR1 MGHRA and CDR2 YSYEKL. The CDR3 sequence is CASSQDRPADTQYF. The CDR3 nucleotides read TGCGCCAGCAGTCAGGATCGACCGGCAGATACGCAGTATTTT.

Here the CDR3 reads CASSPSRGTGRALYGYTF. The CDR3 region has the DNA TGTGCCAGCAGCCCCTCCCGCGGGACAGGGAGAGCCCTCTATGGCTACACCTTC. This chain connects TRBV11-2 to TRBJ1-2; TRBD1 matches at 9 bases. CDR1 and CDR2 from the germline V gene are SGHAT and FQNNGV. The V and J ends lost 5 bases and 4 bases, in that order; junction bases with no gene match: 17. The CDR3 is 18 amino acids.

J is TRBJ2-5 and V is TRBV7-6, with a tentative D call TRBD2 (5 bases). Germline CDR1 SGHVS, CDR2 FNYEAQ. The length of the CDR3 is 14 residues. Trimming stripped 3 bases from V and 5 bases from J, with 13 bases between. The CDR3 sequence is CASSFGAGGETQYF. In nucleotides, the CDR3 is TGTGCCAGCAGCTTCGGTGCCGGCGGGGAGACCCAGTACTTC.

The chain links TRBV4-2 to TRBJ2-1; TRBD2 matches at 11 bases. CDR3 length: 18 residues. Per germline, CDR1 LGHNA and CDR2 YNFKEQ. V shed 1 base, J shed 6 bases, and the junction held 11 bases outside the gene matches. This CDR3 is CASSQGGYSGRAGNEQFF. The CDR3 region has the DNA TGTGCCAGCAGCCAAGGAGGGTATAGCGGGAGGGCCGGCAATGAGCAGTTCTTC.

J is TRBJ2-3 and V is TRBV14; 8 nucleotides line up with TRBD2. The germline gives CDR1 SGHDN, CDR2 FVKESK. V lost 8 bases to trimming and J lost 4 bases; unmatched junction nucleotides: 11. The CDR3 is made up of 15 amino acids. CDR3 in amino acids: CASGANSAGADTQYF. The CDR3 DNA follows: TGTGCCAGCGGAGCCAATTCAGCGGGGGCAGATACGCAGTATTTT.

The CDR3 is CASSPVGVGEQYF. The CDR3 DNA reads TGTGCCAGTAGCCCCGTCGGGGTTGGAGAGCAGTACTTC. The chain has TRBV19 and TRBJ2-7; maybe TRBD2 (5 bases). In germline, CDR1 is LNHDA, CDR2 SQIVND (reference sequence). V was cut by 6 bases and J by 7 bases, with 16 bases left in between. There are 13 residues in the CDR3.

The rearrangement joins TRBV6-4 to TRBJ2-1, with D possibly matching TRBD1 (6 bases). Germline values: CDR1 MRHNA, CDR2 SNTAGT. The CDR3 covers 15 residues. Trimming took 0 bases from V and 2 from J, leaving 8 bases between them. The CDR3 region is CASSDSQGTYNEQFF. The CDR3 nucleotides are TGTGCCAGCAGTGACTCCCAGGGGACCTACAATGAGCAGTTCTTC.

The CDR3 here is CASSATVYGYTF. For the CDR3, the DNA is TGTGCCAGCAGCGCGACAGTCTATGGCTACACCTTC. The rearrangement uses TRBV9 and TRBJ1-2; possible D gene TRBD1, 5 bases. V was trimmed by 3 bases and J by 4 bases, leaving 7 bases between them. The CDR3 totals 12 residues. CDR1 SGDLS and CDR2 YYNGEE come from the germline V gene.

The chain combines TRBV7-9 with TRBJ2-7; the D gene is possibly TRBD1 (6 bases). The germline V gene has CDR1 SEHNR and CDR2 FQNEAQ (reference sequence). This CDR3 is built from 14 residues. Trimming shortened V by 3 bases and J by 4 bases, and 13 bases separated the two germline ends. CDR3 in amino acids: CASSFTDRSYEQYF. The CDR3 region has the DNA TGTGCCAGCAGCTTCACCGACAGGTCGTACGAGCAGTACTTC. Full variable domain (rest looked up from reference TRBV7-9 and TRBJ2-7): DTGVSQNPRHKITKRGQNVTFRCDPISEHNRLYWYRQTLGQGPEFLTYFQNEAQLEKSRLLSDRFSAERPKGSFSTLEIQRTEQGDSAMYLCASSFTDRSYEQYFGPGTRLTVT.

As for this clone: One end of the junction does not line up with germline, which may come from a read error. The identical CDR3 is also encoded by other nucleotide sequences in the sample. The rearrangement links TRBV6-6 to TRBJ2-7; possible D gene TRBD2, 6 bases. The germline gives CDR1 MNHNY, CDR2 SVGAGI (reference sequence). The CDR3 extends over 13 amino acids. The CDR3 region has the DNA TGCGCCAGCAGTCAAGTCGGGAGTCTCGCGCAGTACTTC. This gives the protein CASSQVGSLAQYF.

The rearrangement uses TRBV28 and TRBJ1-2, with 7 bases that match TRBD1. CDR1 and CDR2 (germline): MDHEN, SYDVKM. The CDR3 has 14 amino acids. The V segment lost 6 bases and the J segment 2 bases; nucleotides outside the gene matches: 6. CDR3 in DNA: TGTGCCAGCAGGACAGGGACCGTGAACTATGGCTACACCTTC. Amino acid sequence: CASRTGTVNYGYTF.

The rearrangement joins TRBV6-5 to TRBJ1-1, with D perhaps matching TRBD1 (6 bases). CDR1 is MNHEY and CDR2 is SVGAGI in the germline V gene. The V end was cut by 2 bases, the J end by 1 base, with 8 bases between. The CDR3 is 14 amino acids. Here the CDR3 DNA reads TGTGCCAGCAGTTACCAGGGGCCGAACACTGAAGCTTTCTTT. It yields the protein CASSYQGPNTEAFF.

The rearrangement joins TRBV9 to TRBJ2-3, with 9 bases lining up with TRBD2. The V and J ends lost 1 base and 0 bases, in that order; junction bases with no gene match: 6. Germline V lookup: CDR1 SGDLS, CDR2 YYNGEE. The length of the CDR3 is 17 residues. This CDR3 reads CASSVSPSGASTDTQYF. The CDR3 DNA follows: TGTGCCAGCAGCGTAAGCCCTAGCGGGGCTAGCACAGATACGCAGTATTTT.

The chain joins TRBV19 to TRBJ1-2; D perhaps matches TRBD1 (5 bases). The CDR3 consists of 16 residues. V lost 2 bases, J lost 4 bases, and 17 bases lay in between. CDR1 is LNHDA, CDR2 SQIVND, per germline (reference sequence). The CDR3 protein is CASSIQGSKPPYGYTF. CDR3 nucleotides: TGTGCCAGTAGTATACAGGGTTCCAAACCTCCCTATGGCTACACCTTC.

V and J are TRBV5-1 and TRBJ2-7; 7 bases match TRBD1. Looked up from germline, CDR1 is SGHRS and CDR2 is YFSETQ. V lost 4 bases and J lost 5; bases outside the gene matches: 6. The CDR3 contains 13 residues. CDR3 bases: TGCGCCAGCAGCATCCGACAGGGACACGAGCAGTACTTC. Translation gives CASSIRQGHEQYF.

The chain has TRBV18 and TRBJ2-3; 8 bases are shared with TRBD2. There are 14 residues in the CDR3. The germline V gene encodes CDR1 KGHSH and CDR2 LQKENI. Unmatched junction bases numbered 10, after V lost 8 bases and J lost 6 bases. The CDR3 is CASAGSGGKDTQYF. The CDR3 DNA follows: TGTGCCAGCGCCGGCAGCGGGGGTAAGGATACGCAGTATTTT.

CDR3 amino acids: CASSSAWTGTGDEQFF. CDR3 in DNA: TGTGCCAGCAGCTCAGCATGGACAGGGACTGGCGATGAGCAGTTCTTC. The rearrangement uses TRBV7-3 and TRBJ2-1, with 8 bases that match TRBD1. The germline V gene has CDR1 SGHTA and CDR2 FQGTGA. V trimming: 4 bases; J trimming: 8 bases; junction bases outside the gene matches: 13. The CDR3 is 16 amino acids.

The V call is TRBV29-1, the J call TRBJ1-1; 9 bases are a match to TRBD1. The CDR3 is made up of 13 amino acids. The V and J ends lost 4 bases and 3 bases, in that order; junction bases with no gene match: 3. The germline CDR1 and CDR2 sequences are SQVTM and ANQGSEA. CDR3 amino acids: CSVGGQGDTEAFF. CDR3 coding DNA: TGCAGCGTTGGGGGACAGGGAGACACTGAAGCTTTCTTT.

The chain combines TRBV4-1 with TRBJ2-7; 8 bases line up with TRBD1. This CDR3 comprises 15 residues. The germline gives CDR1 MGHRA, CDR2 YSYEKL. J was trimmed by 5 bases and V by 4 bases; bases with no gene match: 10. This CDR3 is CASSPGTGFADEQYF. The CDR3 nucleotides are TGCGCCAGCAGCCCGGGGACAGGATTTGCGGACGAGCAGTACTTC.

This chain joins TRBV7-8 and TRBJ1-3; the D is unclear. V lost 2 bases to trimming and J lost 0 bases, with 20 bases between them. This CDR3 comprises 19 residues. Germline CDR1 SGHVS, CDR2 FQNEAQ. CDR3 loop: CASSLIAIPVGSSGNTIYF. The CDR3 DNA reads as TGTGCCAGCAGCTTAATAGCCATCCCGGTTGGAAGCTCTGGAAACACCATATATTTT. The entire variable domain, with the rest obtained from reference TRBV7-8 and TRBJ1-3, is as follows: GAGVSQSPRYKVAKRGQDVALRCDPISGHVSLFWYQQALGQGPEFLTYFQNEAQLDKSGLPSDRFFAERPEGSVSTLKIQRTQQEDSAVYLCASSLIAIPVGSSGNTIYFGEGSWLTVV.

The chain links TRBV6-5 to TRBJ1-2; 8 bases fit TRBD1. CDR3 length equals 16 residues. Trimming at V came to 0 bases and at J to 2 bases, leaving 5 bases not matched to a gene. Per the germline V gene, CDR1 is MNHEY and CDR2 is SVGAGI. CDR3 in amino acids: CASSYSGQAPNYGYTF. The CDR3 DNA reads TGTGCCAGCAGTTACTCGGGACAGGCGCCCAACTATGGCTACACCTTC.